These 14 T cell receptor beta chains came from one sample sequenced in a study of cytomegalovirus exposure and HLA in healthy donors. Primers included in the PCR were 60 Vbeta and 13 Jbeta primers. Assay: immunoSEQ multiplex PCR; the TCRdb copy retains only in-frame clones and omits some. Seen here are roughly 230,000 clones, around 80% observed once, and the top ten hold about 0.47%. Sequenced: PBMCs. The receptors derive from a boy between 10 and 17 years old in good health and CMV-seronegative.

About this clone: The sample holds other DNA sequences that translate to the same CDR3. The chain links TRBV7-9 to TRBJ2-3; D not resolved. The CDR3 loop spans 12 amino acids. The germline gives CDR1 SEHNR, CDR2 FQNEAQ (reference sequence). Trimming cost V 6 bases and J 0 bases, with 4 bases left between them. The CDR3 reads CASSLSTDTQYF. CDR3 DNA: TGTGCCAGCAGTCTGAGCACAGATACGCAGTATTTT.

The chain combines TRBV29-1 with TRBJ1-2; D is possibly TRBD1 (6 bases). CDR1 is SQVTM and CDR2 is ANQGSEA in the germline V gene. The CDR3 length is 10 residues. V lost 6 bases and J lost 6, with 8 bases in between. Written as DNA, the CDR3 is TGCAGCGTGAACAGGGATGGCTACACCTTC. Translated, it gives CSVNRDGYTF.

This clone has a handful of counts. This chain connects TRBV9 to TRBJ1-1; D is undetermined. In germline, CDR1 is SGDLS, CDR2 YYNGEE. V lost 4 bases to trimming and J lost 1 base, with 11 bases between them. The CDR3 consists of 14 residues. The CDR3 spells CASSFGEGNTEAFF. The CDR3 nucleotides read TGTGCCAGCAGCTTTGGAGAGGGGAACACTGAAGCTTTCTTT. Using reference TRBV9 and TRBJ1-1 for the parts outside the CDR3, the full variable domain is DSGVTQTPKHLITATGQRVTLRCSPRSGDLSVYWYQQSLDQGLQFLIQYYNGEERAKGNILERFSAQQFPDLHSELNLSSLELGDSALYFCASSFGEGNTEAFFGQGTRLTVV.

The chain couples TRBV5-4 to TRBJ1-1; 8 nucleotides align to TRBD1. V lost 4 bases and J lost 7; bases outside the gene matches: 3. The length of the CDR3 is 12 residues. Germline V gene lookup returns CDR1 SGHNT and CDR2 YYREEE (reference sequence). CDR3 DNA sequence: TGTGCCAGCAGCCGGACAGGGATTGAAGCTTTCTTT. Protein: CASSRTGIEAFF.

The rearrangement joins TRBV30 to TRBJ2-6, with unresolved D. From germline, CDR1 is GTSNPN and CDR2 SVGIG (reference sequence). The CDR3 has 14 residues. V lost 7 bases, J lost 0 bases, and 10 bases lay in between. This chain's CDR3 is CAFLPPSGANVLTF. In nucleotides, the CDR3 is TGTGCCTTCCTTCCCCCCTCTGGGGCCAACGTCCTGACTTTC.

This chain joins TRBV18 and TRBJ2-3, with 8 bases fitting TRBD2. Germline V gene lookup returns CDR1 KGHSH and CDR2 LQKENI. The V segment lost 3 bases and the J segment 4 bases; nucleotides outside the gene matches: 3. This CDR3 is 14 amino acids long. The chain's CDR3 is CASSPERESDTQYF. The CDR3 DNA is TGTGCCAGCTCACCTGAGCGGGAGTCAGATACGCAGTATTTT.

The rearrangement links TRBV29-1 to TRBJ2-1; 10 bases align to TRBD2. Losses at the gene ends were 6 bases for V and 6 bases for J; bases not matched to a gene: 8. This CDR3 is 14 amino acids long. Germline V lookup: CDR1 SQVTM, CDR2 ANQGSEA. The CDR3 region has the DNA TGCAGCGTAGCCGGGACTAGCGCTACCAATGAGCAGTTCTTC. It codes for CSVAGTSATNEQFF.

The sample holds a few counts of this clone. The genes are TRBV6-1 and TRBJ2-3; 7 bases align to TRBD2. The junction had 8 bases not matched to a gene; V was cut back by 6 bases and J by 2 bases. Germline lookup yields CDR1 MNHNS and CDR2 SASEGT. CDR3 length: 15 amino acids. CDR3 amino acids: CASSRRGDHTDTQYF. The DNA of the CDR3 is TGTGCCAGCAGCCGCCGGGGGGACCACACAGATACGCAGTATTTT.

The chain is built from TRBV27 and TRBJ1-1; the match to TRBD1 covers 9 bases. The CDR3 has 13 amino acids. The ends lost 5 bases at V and 11 bases at J; junction bases unmatched: 9. Germline lookup yields CDR1 MNHEY and CDR2 SMNVEV (reference sequence). CDR3 loop: CASSPGQGLSAFF. As DNA, the CDR3 is TGTGCCAGCAGTCCCGGACAGGGGCTTTCGGCTTTCTTT.

The chain recombines TRBV11-2 with TRBJ2-1, with D uncertain. The CDR3 extends over 14 amino acids. Germline CDR1 SGHAT, CDR2 FQNNGV. V lost 1 base and J 6 bases, leaving 10 bases between the germline ends. CDR3: CASSLGQAGNEQFF. CDR3 in DNA: TGTGCCAGCAGCTTAGGACAAGCCGGCAATGAGCAGTTCTTC. Full variable domain (outside the CDR3, taken from reference TRBV11-2 and TRBJ2-1): EAGVAQSPRYKIIEKRQSVAFWCNPISGHATLYWYQQILGQGPKLLIQFQNNGVVDDSQLPKDRFSAERLKGVDSTLKIQPAKLEDSAVYLCASSLGQAGNEQFFGPGTRLTVL.

Notes on this clone: The same CDR3 also results from other DNA sequences found in this sample. The J gene is TRBJ1-1, the V gene TRBV5-1; possibly TRBD1 for D (5 bases). V shed 4 bases and J shed 1 base, with 8 bases lying between them. The CDR3 totals 13 residues. Germline values: CDR1 SGHRS, CDR2 YFSETQ. The DNA of the CDR3 is TGCGCCAGCAGCCTTACAGGGAACACTGAAGCTTTCTTT. This sequence encodes CASSLTGNTEAFF.

Here the CDR3 DNA reads TGTGCCAGCAGCTTATCGGACAGCCTGGTGGCTGAAGCTTTCTTT. Its translation is CASSLSDSLVAEAFF. The V call is TRBV7-9, the J call TRBJ1-1; D possibly corresponds to TRBD1 (6 bases). Trimming removed 2 bases from V and 6 bases from J, with 16 bases in between. Per the germline V gene, CDR1 is SEHNR and CDR2 is FQNEAQ (reference sequence). This CDR3 region has 15 residues.

The rearrangement joins TRBV5-4 to TRBJ2-7; 12 bases are shared with TRBD2. Germline lookup yields CDR1 SGHNT and CDR2 YYREEE (reference sequence). The CDR3 covers 15 residues. Trimming removed 2 bases from V and 5 bases from J; junction bases left unmatched: 5. CDR3 sequence (DNA): TGTGCCAGCAGCTTACCTAGCGGGGGGGCGGACGAGCAGTACTTC. This codes for CASSLPSGGADEQYF. Variable domain in full (rest from reference TRBV5-4 and TRBJ2-7): ETGVTQSPTHLIKTRGQQVTLRCSSQSGHNTVSWYQQALGQGPQFIFQYYREEENGRGNFPPRFSGLQFPNYSSELNVNALELDDSALYLCASSLPSGGADEQYFGPGTRLTVT.

The V and J genes are TRBV7-9 and TRBJ2-5, with TRBD2 as a possible D gene (6 bases). The V and J ends lost 5 bases and 4 bases respectively, with 20 bases between them. The CDR3 totals 16 residues. Germline CDR1 and CDR2: SEHNR and FQNEAQ (reference sequence). In nucleotides, the CDR3 is TGTGCCAGCAGCCCGTGGCTGGGTATGGGAGGAGAGACCCAGTACTTC. This gives the protein CASSPWLGMGGETQYF.